One and the same sample provided the 28 T cell receptor beta chains below, sequenced in a study of liver allograft versus peripheral blood T cells. Study as a whole: Comparisons were made between T cell receptor repertoires found in transplanted livers and those circulating in recipients' peripheral blood.

TCRdb ran MiXCR on the reads and lists one entry per CDR3 protein. The table records around 16,000 distinct CDR3 sequences, around 21% of them present only once. The source of these receptors is a human patient who had a liver transplant. T cells may partly derive from the graft donor.

This chain connects TRBV30 to TRBJ1-1; D not resolved. Per germline, CDR1 GTSNPN and CDR2 SVGIG (reference sequence). This CDR3 spans 13 amino acids. V dropped 3 bases and J dropped 0 bases, with 8 bases sitting between them. The CDR3 DNA reads as TGTGCCTGGAGCCTATTCATGAACACTGAAGCTTTCTTT. It translates to CAWSLFMNTEAFF.

The chain joins TRBV6-1 to TRBJ2-7, with TRBD1 matching over 7 bases. The trim removed 6 bases at V and 2 bases at J, leaving 7 bases unmatched. This CDR3 contains 14 residues. CDR1 MNHNS and CDR2 SASEGT come from the germline V gene. This CDR3 is CASRRQGLAYEQYF. CDR3 DNA sequence: TGTGCCAGCAGGAGACAGGGTCTGGCCTACGAGCAGTACTTC.

This clonotype is labeled as medium-sized. This chain joins TRBV24-1 and TRBJ1-1, with D tentatively TRBD1 (5 bases). Germline loops: CDR1 KGHDR, CDR2 SFDVKD. V was shortened by 8 bases and J by 3 bases, with 12 bases between the two germline ends. The CDR3 has 13 residues. CDR3 sequence reads: CATMRGGDTEAFF. CDR3 sequence (DNA): TGTGCCACCATGAGGGGAGGCGACACTGAAGCTTTCTTT.

This clonotype was observed a handful of times. J is TRBJ2-5 and V is TRBV10-3; D may be TRBD1 (5 bases). Germline V gene lookup returns CDR1 ENHRY and CDR2 SYGVKD. Trimming pared 7 bases from V and 5 bases from J, leaving 14 bases between. CDR3 length: 13 amino acids. The CDR3 region is CAIKQVGLETQYF. DNA for the CDR3: TGTGCCATCAAGCAGGTGGGGCTGGAGACCCAGTACTTC.

The sample holds many counts of this clonotype. As DNA, the CDR3 is TGTGCCAGCTCATCCGGAGTAGATACCTACGAGCAGTACTTC. Residues: CASSSGVDTYEQYF. This rearrangement joins TRBV18 to TRBJ2-7, with unresolved D. This CDR3 has 14 amino acids. Germline V gene data show CDR1 as KGHSH and CDR2 as LQKENI. Trimming removed 5 bases at V and 2 bases at J, with 13 bases between.

This clonotype was counted a single time. This rearrangement joins TRBV7-2 to TRBJ1-1; the D is unclear. Germline CDR1 SGHTA, CDR2 FQGNSA. The CDR3 loop spans 15 amino acids. The V gene lost 3 bases and the J gene lost 5 bases, with 16 bases spanning the gap. CDR3 sequence (DNA): TGTGCCAGCAGCTTCCGGCCGGACGGAGTGACTGAAGCTTTCTTT. Translated, it gives CASSFRPDGVTEAFF.

This clonotype was recorded at least ten times. V and J are TRBV19 and TRBJ2-3; 11 bases map to TRBD2. The CDR3 runs to 17 residues. Germline V lookup: CDR1 LNHDA, CDR2 SQIVND (reference sequence). V lost 3 bases and J lost 2; bases outside the gene matches: 7. In DNA form, the CDR3 reads TGTGCCAGTAGTATGCTAACTAGCGGGGGACCCACAGATACGCAGTATTTT. It is translated as CASSMLTSGGPTDTQYF.

The V gene is TRBV28, the J gene TRBJ1-1; 7 bases fit TRBD1. CDR1 is MDHEN and CDR2 is SYDVKM in the germline V gene. This CDR3 contains 17 residues. The V segment lost 4 bases and the J segment 1 base; nucleotides outside the gene matches: 12. The CDR3 spells CASSSNRGPGWNTEAFF. DNA of the CDR3: TGTGCCAGCAGTTCTAATAGGGGGCCTGGGTGGAACACTGAAGCTTTCTTT. Based on the CDR3 plus reference TRBV28 and TRBJ1-1, the full variable domain is DVKVTQSSRYLVKRTGEKVFLECVQDMDHENMFWYRQDPGLGLRLIYFSYDVKMKEKGDIPEGYSVSREKKERFSLILESASTNQTSMYLCASSSNRGPGWNTEAFFGQGTRLTVV.

This sequence joins TRBV5-1 and TRBJ2-7, with unresolved D. This CDR3 contains 12 residues. CDR1 SGHRS and CDR2 YFSETQ come from the germline V gene. Trimming removed 1 base at V and 1 base at J, with 3 bases between. DNA for the CDR3: TGCGCCAGCAGCTTGTCATCCTACGAGCAGTACTTC. Translated: CASSLSSYEQYF.

In this sample, this clonotype turned up many times. The chain is built from TRBV29-1 and TRBJ2-7; 11 positions match TRBD1. Trimming took 5 bases from V and 3 from J; bases not matched to a gene: 3. Looked up from germline, CDR1 is SQVTM and CDR2 is ANQGSEA. CDR3 length: 13 residues. The CDR3 reads CSVLGQGVYEQYF. For the CDR3, the DNA is TGCAGCGTTCTGGGACAGGGGGTCTACGAGCAGTACTTC.

This clonotype has only a few counts. This sequence joins TRBV28 and TRBJ1-4, with D unresolved. Germline V gene lookup returns CDR1 MDHEN and CDR2 SYDVKM. Between the trimmed V and J ends, which lost 6 bases and 0 bases, there was a span of 8 bases. The CDR3 is made up of 14 amino acids. The CDR3 sequence is CASSRPATNEKLFF. The CDR3 DNA reads as TGTGCCAGCAGCCGGCCAGCAACTAATGAAAAACTGTTTTTT.

The genes are TRBV6-5 and TRBJ1-1; 7 bases line up with TRBD1. V lost 4 bases and J lost 1; bases outside the gene matches: 6. In germline, CDR1 is MNHEY, CDR2 SVGAGI. The length of the CDR3 is 15 residues. In DNA form, the CDR3 reads TGTGCCAGCAGTTTGCCACAGGGGCGGAACACTGAAGCTTTCTTT. This encodes CASSLPQGRNTEAFF.

Notes on this clonotype: This may come from a read error, since a much larger clone is one base off. CDR3 region: CATSDPRGVNEKLFF. The CDR3 DNA is TGTGCCACCAGTGATCCTAGGGGTGTTAATGAAAAACTGTTTTTT. The V gene is TRBV24-1, the J gene TRBJ1-4; maybe TRBD1 (5 bases). Germline lookup yields CDR1 KGHDR and CDR2 SFDVKD. V dropped 3 bases and J dropped 4 bases, with 11 bases sitting between them. The CDR3 contains 15 residues.

The sample holds one count of this clonotype. This may be a read error, as it is one base from a much larger clone. The chain recombines TRBV7-2 with TRBJ1-4; unclear D gene. The CDR3 spans 15 residues. CDR1 and CDR2 from the germline V gene are SGHTA and FQGNSA. The CDR3 bases are TGTGCCAGCAGCTTATCCCCGGCAACTAATGGAAAACTGTTTTTT. Its protein is CASSLSPATNGKLFF.

This clonotype is judged medium-sized. V usage is TRBV13 and J usage is TRBJ1-1; D gene ambiguous. The CDR3 spans 17 residues. The V end lost 0 bases, the J end lost 4 bases, and 18 bases lay between the germline ends. Germline-derived CDR1 and CDR2 are PRHDT and FYEKMQ (reference sequence). The DNA for the CDR3 is TGTGCCAGCAGCTTAGGTGCCAGGTACTTTGATGGCACTGAAGCTTTCTTT. Its protein product is CASSLGARYFDGTEAFF.

In its sample, this clonotype ranks as medium-sized (0.01 to 0.1%). The chain recombines TRBV6-5 with TRBJ1-1; TRBD1 matches 7 bases. Germline values: CDR1 MNHEY, CDR2 SVGAGI. Germline trimming cut 7 bases from V and 0 bases from J; bases unmatched to any gene: 8. The CDR3 is 15 residues long. The CDR3 region is CASNRGSTLNTEAFF. CDR3 bases: TGTGCCAGCAACAGGGGCTCAACCCTGAACACTGAAGCTTTCTTT.

This clonotype was recorded a few times. The chain has TRBV19 and TRBJ2-1; TRBD2 matches at 9 bases. CDR3 size: 18 residues. The germline CDR1 and CDR2 sequences are LNHDA and SQIVND (reference sequence). The V and J ends lost 5 bases and 5 bases, in that order; junction bases with no gene match: 16. CDR3 sequence reads: CASSAYLRREGRDNEQFF. The CDR3 region has the DNA TGTGCCAGTAGTGCCTACCTGCGGCGGGAGGGCAGGGACAATGAGCAGTTCTTC.

This clonotype was counted at least ten times. The chain links TRBV10-3 to TRBJ2-1; D is perhaps TRBD1 (6 bases). Trimming removed 3 bases at V and 5 bases at J, with 8 bases between. This CDR3 has 13 residues. Germline V gene lookup returns CDR1 ENHRY and CDR2 SYGVKD. The CDR3 loop is CAISDRGDNEQFF. Here the CDR3 DNA reads TGTGCCATCAGTGACAGGGGCGACAATGAGCAGTTCTTC.

This clonotype was seen ten or more times. The chain couples TRBV28 to TRBJ1-2; D unclear. Germline-derived CDR1 and CDR2 are MDHEN and SYDVKM. V lost 7 bases, J lost 0 bases, and 6 bases lay in between. The CDR3 runs 12 residues. The CDR3 is CASKATNYGYTF. CDR3 nucleotide sequence: TGTGCCAGCAAAGCCACTAACTATGGCTACACCTTC.

V and J are TRBV11-1 and TRBJ2-1; D may be TRBD2 (5 bases). The CDR3 totals 16 residues. Germline V lookup: CDR1 SGHAT, CDR2 FQDESV (reference sequence). The ends were cut back, 3 bases at V and 0 bases at J, with 12 bases in the middle. CDR3 nucleotide sequence: TGTGCCAGCAGCTTCGTGGGAGCCAGCTCCTACAATGAGCAGTTCTTC. Encoded protein: CASSFVGASSYNEQFF. The variable domain in full, completed from reference TRBV11-1 and TRBJ2-1, reads EAEVAQSPRYKITEKSQAVAFWCDPISGHATLYWYRQILGQGPELLVQFQDESVVDDSQLPKDRFSAERLKGVDSTLKIQPAELGDSAMYLCASSFVGASSYNEQFFGPGTRLTVL.

CDR3 in amino acids: CASSSSYGTINSPLHF. CDR3 sequence (DNA): TGTGCCAGCAGCTCCTCTTACGGGACGATTAATTCACCCCTCCACTTT. V usage is TRBV5-6 and J usage is TRBJ1-6, with TRBD1 as a possible D gene (5 bases). The ends were cut back, 3 bases at V and 6 bases at J, with 16 bases in the middle. The CDR3 contains 16 residues. Germline assignment: CDR1 SGHDT and CDR2 YYEEEE.

To note about this clonotype: A far larger clone is a single base away, which makes a read error likely. The chain employs TRBV27 and TRBJ1-5; D is unresolved. Trimming stripped 7 bases from V and 2 bases from J, with 15 bases between. The CDR3 has 15 amino acids. Germline CDR1 is MNHEY and CDR2 is SMNVEV (reference sequence). The CDR3 is CASTLAGNRNQPQHF. The CDR3 DNA follows: TGTGCCAGCACCCTAGCCGGAAATCGCAATCAGCCCCAGCATTTT.

By proportion, this clonotype is medium-sized. The CDR3 sequence is CASSPSSGGGHTEAFF. CDR3 DNA: TGTGCCAGCAGCCCCTCGTCGGGGGGCGGCCACACTGAAGCTTTCTTT. The V and J genes are TRBV7-2 and TRBJ1-1; tentative D call: TRBD1 (6 bases). V was shortened by 5 bases and J by 3 bases, with 19 bases between the two germline ends. Germline V gene data show CDR1 as SGHTA and CDR2 as FQGNSA. The CDR3 covers 16 residues.

This clonotype was recorded at least ten times. The rearrangement uses TRBV6-5 and TRBJ1-5; D unclear. Trimming removed 4 bases from V and 1 base from J, with 11 bases in between. The CDR3 has 15 amino acids. Per the germline V gene, CDR1 is MNHEY and CDR2 is SVGAGI. CDR3 loop: CASSSSGNSNQPQHF. The CDR3 DNA reads as TGTGCCAGCAGTTCCTCCGGGAACAGCAATCAGCCCCAGCATTTT.

This clonotype was observed at least ten times. This chain connects TRBV5-4 to TRBJ2-6; 7 nucleotides agree with TRBD1. Per the germline V gene, CDR1 is SGHNT and CDR2 is YYREEE (reference sequence). Trimming at V came to 4 bases and at J to 4 bases, leaving 5 bases not matched to a gene. The CDR3 extends over 15 amino acids. CDR3 DNA: TGTGCCAGCAGCCCGACAGGGTCCGGGGCCAACGTCCTGACTTTC. Its protein is CASSPTGSGANVLTF.

The V gene is TRBV28, the J gene TRBJ1-6, with unresolved D. Germline loops: CDR1 MDHEN, CDR2 SYDVKM. The CDR3 consists of 14 residues. V shed 6 bases and J shed 10 bases, with 16 bases lying between them. CDR3 loop: CASRESVGESPLHF. Here the CDR3 DNA reads TGTGCCAGCAGGGAAAGCGTCGGAGAGTCACCCCTCCACTTT.

In its sample, this clonotype was seen many times. The chain uses TRBV6-1 and TRBJ2-7; D gene uncertain. CDR3 size: 10 residues. Germline CDR1 and CDR2: MNHNS and SASEGT. Deletions cut 8 bases from V and 7 bases from J, with 9 bases between. The CDR3 sequence is CASLGFEQYF. The CDR3 DNA reads as TGTGCCAGCCTGGGGTTTGAGCAGTACTTC.

As for this clonotype: One end of the junction fails to match germline, which may point to a read error. The chain combines TRBV19 with TRBJ1-5; 7 bases align to TRBD1. The germline gives CDR1 LNHDA, CDR2 SQIVND (reference sequence). The CDR3 sequence is 14 residues long. CDR3 loop: CASSIGTAQWPQHF. The CDR3 nucleotides are TGTGCTAGTAGTATCGGGACAGCCCAATGGCCCCAGCATTTT.